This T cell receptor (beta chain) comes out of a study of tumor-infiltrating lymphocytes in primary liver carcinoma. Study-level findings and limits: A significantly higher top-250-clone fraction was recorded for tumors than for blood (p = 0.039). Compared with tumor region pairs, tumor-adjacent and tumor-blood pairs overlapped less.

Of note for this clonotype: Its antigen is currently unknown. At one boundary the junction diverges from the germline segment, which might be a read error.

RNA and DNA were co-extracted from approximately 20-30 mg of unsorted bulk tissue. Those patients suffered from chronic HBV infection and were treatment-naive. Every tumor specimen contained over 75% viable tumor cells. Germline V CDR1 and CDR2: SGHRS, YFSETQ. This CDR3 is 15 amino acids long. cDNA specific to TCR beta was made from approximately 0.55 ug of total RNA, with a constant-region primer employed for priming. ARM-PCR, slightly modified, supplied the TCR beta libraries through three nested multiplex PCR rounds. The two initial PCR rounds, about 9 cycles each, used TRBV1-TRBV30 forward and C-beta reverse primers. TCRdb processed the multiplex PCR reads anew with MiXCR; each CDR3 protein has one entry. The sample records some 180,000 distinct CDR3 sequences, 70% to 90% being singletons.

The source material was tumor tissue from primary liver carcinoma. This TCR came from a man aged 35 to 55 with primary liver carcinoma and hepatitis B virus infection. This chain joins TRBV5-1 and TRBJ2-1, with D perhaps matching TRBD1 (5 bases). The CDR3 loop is CASREMGRSNNEQLF. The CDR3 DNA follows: TGCGCCAGTAGAGAGATGGGGCGGAGCAACAATGAGCAGCTCTTC.